This T cell receptor beta chain came from a study of control samples from healthy donors and cancer patients. Profiling relied on immunoSEQ multiplex PCR, and the TCRdb table lists in-frame clones only, not all of them. The sample consists of tens of thousands of clones, around 95% of them appearing once. Source material: blood. The sequence was obtained from a man under 40 in good health.

CDR3: CASIRDRHNQPQHF. The DNA for the CDR3 is TGTGCCAGCATACGGGACAGACATAATCAGCCCCAGCATTTT. The chain combines TRBV2 with TRBJ1-5; 7 bases match TRBD1. Germline V lookup: CDR1 SNHLY, CDR2 FYNNEI. After removal of 7 bases from V and 4 bases from J, the junction contained 7 bases not matched to a gene. The CDR3 is made up of 14 amino acids.